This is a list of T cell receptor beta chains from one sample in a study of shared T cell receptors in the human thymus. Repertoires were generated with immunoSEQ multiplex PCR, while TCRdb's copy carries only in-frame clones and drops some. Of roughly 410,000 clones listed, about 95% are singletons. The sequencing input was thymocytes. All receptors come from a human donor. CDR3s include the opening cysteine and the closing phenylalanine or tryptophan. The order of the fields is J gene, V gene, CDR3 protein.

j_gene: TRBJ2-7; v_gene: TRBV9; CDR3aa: CASSGYRGNSLGEQYF
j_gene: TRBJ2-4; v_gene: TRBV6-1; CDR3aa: CASSARWRPGAKNIQYF
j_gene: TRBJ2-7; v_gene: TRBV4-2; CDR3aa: CASSQDDRGAYEQYF
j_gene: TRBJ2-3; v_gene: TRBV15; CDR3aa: CATSSGATAARREDVDTQYF
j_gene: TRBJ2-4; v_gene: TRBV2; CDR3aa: CATTGLAGRGAKNIQYF
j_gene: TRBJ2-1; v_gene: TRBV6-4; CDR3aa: CASSGTSGRTYNEQFF
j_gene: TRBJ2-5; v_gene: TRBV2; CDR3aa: CASSEGGRGETQYF
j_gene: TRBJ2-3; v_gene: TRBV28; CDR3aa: CASRETTKRFTWWGQYF
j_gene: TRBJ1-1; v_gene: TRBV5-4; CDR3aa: CASSRPNPRHTEAFF
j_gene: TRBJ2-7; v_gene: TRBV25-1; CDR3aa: CASSARQGGHEQYF
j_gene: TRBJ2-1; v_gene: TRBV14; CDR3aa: CASSQLPWRLVNNNEQFF
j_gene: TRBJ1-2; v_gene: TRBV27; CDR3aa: CASSRDRGHYGYTF
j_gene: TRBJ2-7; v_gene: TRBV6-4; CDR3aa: CASRQEDAGNEQYF
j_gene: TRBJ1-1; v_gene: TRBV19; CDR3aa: CASSIGGYTEAFF
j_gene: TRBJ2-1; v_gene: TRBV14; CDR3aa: CASSQASREGAGNEQFF
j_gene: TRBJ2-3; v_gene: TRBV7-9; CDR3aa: CASSLTGTSGSTDTQYF
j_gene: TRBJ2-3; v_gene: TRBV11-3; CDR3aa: CASSPALAGVVQDTQYF
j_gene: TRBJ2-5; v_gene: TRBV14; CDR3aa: CASSPRGQGARETQYF
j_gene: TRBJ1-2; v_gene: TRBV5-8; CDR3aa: CASSPGQGVEGYTF
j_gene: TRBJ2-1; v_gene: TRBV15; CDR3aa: CATSRDRRRESSYNEQFF
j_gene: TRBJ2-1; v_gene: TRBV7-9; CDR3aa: CASSGRLAGGDNEQFF
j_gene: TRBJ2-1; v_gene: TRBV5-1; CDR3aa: CASSAGGARLTNEQFF
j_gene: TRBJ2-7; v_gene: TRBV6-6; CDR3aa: CASSPDRGSYEQYF
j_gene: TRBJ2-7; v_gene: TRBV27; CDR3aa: CASSLTGGLEEQYF
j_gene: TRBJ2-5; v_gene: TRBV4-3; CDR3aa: CASSQVRGAWETQYF
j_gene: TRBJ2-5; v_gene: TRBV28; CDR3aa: CASSHQETQYF
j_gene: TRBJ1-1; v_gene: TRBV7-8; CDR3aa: CASSLREPTEAFF
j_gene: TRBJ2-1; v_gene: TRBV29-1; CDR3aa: CSVEPPTSYNEQFF
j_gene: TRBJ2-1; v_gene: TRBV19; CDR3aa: CASRIRTSGHEQFF
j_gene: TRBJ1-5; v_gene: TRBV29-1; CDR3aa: CSAVDPRGPQHF
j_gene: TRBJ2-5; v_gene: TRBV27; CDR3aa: CASSPTQGQWLRETQYF
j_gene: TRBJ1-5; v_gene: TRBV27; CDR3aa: CASSQGADSNQPQHF
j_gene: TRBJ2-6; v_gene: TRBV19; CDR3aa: CARGGQGSAGANVLTF
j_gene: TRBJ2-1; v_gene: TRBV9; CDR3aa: CASSGAGPHKPYNEQFF
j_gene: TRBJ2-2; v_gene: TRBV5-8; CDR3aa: CASSLVSGAGRLSGELFF
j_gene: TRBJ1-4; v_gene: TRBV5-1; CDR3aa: CASRGPRGLFF
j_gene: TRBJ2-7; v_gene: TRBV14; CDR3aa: CARPGAYEQYF
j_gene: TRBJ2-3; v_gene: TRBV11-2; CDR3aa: CASTHVIGTDTQYF
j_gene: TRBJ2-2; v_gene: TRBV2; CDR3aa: CASSRDTGELFF
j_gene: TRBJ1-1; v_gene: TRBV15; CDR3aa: CATSRTRDRGTEAFF
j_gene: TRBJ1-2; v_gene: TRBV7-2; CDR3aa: CASSPGAVDMDKLGYTF
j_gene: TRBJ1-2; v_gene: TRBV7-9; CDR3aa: CASSLRDSGQGYTF
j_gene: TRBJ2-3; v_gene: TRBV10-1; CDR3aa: CASSESKGQAGGSTDTQYF
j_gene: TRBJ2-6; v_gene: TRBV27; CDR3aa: CASSSGSSGANVLTF
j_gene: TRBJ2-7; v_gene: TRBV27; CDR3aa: CASSLYGQGPYEQYF
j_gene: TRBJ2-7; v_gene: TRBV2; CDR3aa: CASSERPTGRTDFERRQYF
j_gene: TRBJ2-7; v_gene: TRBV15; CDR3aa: CATSSSRPSGDVSYEQYF
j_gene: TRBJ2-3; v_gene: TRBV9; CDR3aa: CASSVGVAGETPSTDTQYF
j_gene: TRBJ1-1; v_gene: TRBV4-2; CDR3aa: CASSLGAEVEAFF
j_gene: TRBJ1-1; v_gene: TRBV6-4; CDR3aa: CASSVAGDKDEAFF
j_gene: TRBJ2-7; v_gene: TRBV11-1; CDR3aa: CASSPGSSYEQYF
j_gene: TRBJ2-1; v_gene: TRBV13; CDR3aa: CASSQGTSGYGGEQFF
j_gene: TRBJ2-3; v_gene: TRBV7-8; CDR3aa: CASSLIPGGPTDTQYF
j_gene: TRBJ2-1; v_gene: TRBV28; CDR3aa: CASSLIPGQGSYNEQFF